This T cell receptor beta chain is from a study of OX40 agonist ivuxolimab in advanced cancers. The wider study: Dose-escalation patients were diagnosed with hepatocellular carcinoma, melanoma, renal cell cancer or head and neck cancer.

Samples of blood were obtained at baseline, on cycle 4 day 1, and on cycle 7 day 1. Profiling relied on immunoSEQ multiplex PCR, and the TCRdb table lists in-frame clones only, not all of them. Here the sample spans 20,000 or so clones, 74% being singletons. Per germline, CDR1 SGHVS and CDR2 FQNEAQ. V was clipped by 2 bases and J by 3 bases, with 13 bases between them. The CDR3 is 16 residues long. The V gene is TRBV7-8, the J gene TRBJ2-2; either TRBD1 or TRBD2 may supply D (5 bases each). The sequenced sample was CD4+ or CD8+ T cells sorted from blood, obtained in a trial of the OX40 agonist ivuxolimab. This receptor was identified in an adult with an advanced solid tumor such as melanoma, head and neck, liver or kidney cancer. In nucleotides, the CDR3 is TGTGCCAGCAGCTTACTGGGTTTGGGGGACACCGGGGAGCTGTTTTTT. Protein sequence: CASSLLGLGDTGELFF.